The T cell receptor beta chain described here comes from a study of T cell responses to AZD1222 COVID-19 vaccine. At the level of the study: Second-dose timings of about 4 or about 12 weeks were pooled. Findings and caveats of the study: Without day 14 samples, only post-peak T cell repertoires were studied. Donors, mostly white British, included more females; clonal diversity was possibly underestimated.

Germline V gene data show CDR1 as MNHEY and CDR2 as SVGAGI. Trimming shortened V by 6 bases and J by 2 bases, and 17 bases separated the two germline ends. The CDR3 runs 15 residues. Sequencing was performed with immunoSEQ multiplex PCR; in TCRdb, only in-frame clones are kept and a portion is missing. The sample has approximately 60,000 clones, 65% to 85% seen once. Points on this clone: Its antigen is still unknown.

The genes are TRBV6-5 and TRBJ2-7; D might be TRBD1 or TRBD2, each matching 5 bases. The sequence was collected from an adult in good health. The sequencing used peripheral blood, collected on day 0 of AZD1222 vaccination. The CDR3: CASRFRGEGAYEQYF. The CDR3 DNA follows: TGTGCCAGCAGATTCCGGGGTGAAGGGGCCTACGAGCAGTACTTC.